This TCR beta chain is drawn from a study of blood T cell repertoires in COVID-19. Original processing notes: The assay estimated nucleated cells by amplifying reference gene primers. Sequencing used immunoSEQ multiplex PCR; TCRdb keeps in-frame clones, though not all of them. V, J and clone size were drawn from that table, and D and trimming were deduced from the DNA. The table has 35,000 or so clones, 80% to 90% seen once. Sequenced sample: peripheral blood. The source of this sequence is a human donor in a cohort sampled during active or convalescent COVID-19. The donor label of this sample is uncertain.

DNA for the CDR3: TGTGCCAGCAGCTTGGGACAGGGGGTCTACAATGAGCAGTTCTTC. Residues: CASSLGQGVYNEQFF. The rearrangement links TRBV5-5 to TRBJ2-1, with 9 positions matching TRBD1. Germline-derived CDR1 and CDR2 are SGHKS and YYEKEE (reference sequence). The CDR3 totals 15 residues. Trimming cost V 0 bases and J 3 bases; bases outside gene matches: 1.